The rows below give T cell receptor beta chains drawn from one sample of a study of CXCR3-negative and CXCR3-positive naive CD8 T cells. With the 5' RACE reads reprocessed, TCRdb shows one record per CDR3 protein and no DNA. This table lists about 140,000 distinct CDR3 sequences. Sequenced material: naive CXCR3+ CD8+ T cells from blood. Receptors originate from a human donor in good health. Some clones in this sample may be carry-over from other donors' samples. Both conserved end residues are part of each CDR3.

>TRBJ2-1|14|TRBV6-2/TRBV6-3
CASSTPPTYNEQFF
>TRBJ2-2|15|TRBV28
CASKTVLGVAGELFF
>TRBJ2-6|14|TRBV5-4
CAQGRGSGANVLTF
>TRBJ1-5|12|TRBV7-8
CASSEGVQPQHF
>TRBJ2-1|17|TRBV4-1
CASSQGRPGRNGNEQFF
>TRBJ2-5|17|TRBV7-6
CASSHNTPDRIRETQYF
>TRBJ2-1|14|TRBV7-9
CASSLGGRAHEQFF
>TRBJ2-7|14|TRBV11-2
CASSLGATLVQQYF
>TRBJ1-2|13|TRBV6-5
CASSYSRSDGYTF
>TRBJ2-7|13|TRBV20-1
CSVNDRASYEQYF
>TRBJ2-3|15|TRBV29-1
CSAYLAGRITDMQYF
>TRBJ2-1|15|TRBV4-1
CASSQGTGEGNEQFF
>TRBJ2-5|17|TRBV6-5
CASSPRPGVVLKETQYF
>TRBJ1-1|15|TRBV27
CASSLSPGENTEAFF
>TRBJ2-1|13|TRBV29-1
CSVPRETYNEQFF
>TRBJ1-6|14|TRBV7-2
CASSPSGGGSPLHF
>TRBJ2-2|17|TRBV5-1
CASSVGLAGENTGELFF
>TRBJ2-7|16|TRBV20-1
CSARDPGTSGSYEQYF
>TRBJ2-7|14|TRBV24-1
CATSDSGSSYEQYF
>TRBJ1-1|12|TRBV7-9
CASSFMNTEAFF
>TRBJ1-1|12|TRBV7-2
CASSLFPNEAFF
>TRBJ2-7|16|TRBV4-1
CASSQEEGTGFYEQYF
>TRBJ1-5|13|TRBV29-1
CSVYGGGGQPQHF
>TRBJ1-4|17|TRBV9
CASSVAGAGATNEKLFF
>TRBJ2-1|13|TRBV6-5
CASSYSQYNEQFF
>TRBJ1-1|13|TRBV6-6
CASNPTGETEAFF
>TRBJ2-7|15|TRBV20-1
CSATKVGSSSYEQYF
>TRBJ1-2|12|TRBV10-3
CASRTDLGGYTF
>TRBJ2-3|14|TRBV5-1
CASSLERRPDTQYF
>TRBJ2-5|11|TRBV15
CATSRGRERYF
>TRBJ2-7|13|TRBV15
CATRHRSSYEQYF
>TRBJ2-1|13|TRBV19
CASISDLYNEQFF
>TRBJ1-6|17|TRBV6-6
CASSYTGRSSYNSPLHF
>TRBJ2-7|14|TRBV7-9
CATQAEGALDEQYF
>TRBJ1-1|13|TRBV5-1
CASSQGPGTEAFF
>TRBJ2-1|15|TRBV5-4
CASSPWTGGENEQFF
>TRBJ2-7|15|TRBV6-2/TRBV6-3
CASSYSIAAPGEQYF
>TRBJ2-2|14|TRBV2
CASSGDSHTGELFF
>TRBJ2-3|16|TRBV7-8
CASSRGGGEITDTQYF
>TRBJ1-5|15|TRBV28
CASSFSQGSNQPQHF
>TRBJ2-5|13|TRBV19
CASSMSGKETQYF
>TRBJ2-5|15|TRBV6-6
CASGSGTGVQETQYF
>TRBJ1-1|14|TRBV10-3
CAISESGAWTEAFF
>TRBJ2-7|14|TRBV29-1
CSVVGPETSYEQYF
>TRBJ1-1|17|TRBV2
CASSAPGQGASGTEAFF
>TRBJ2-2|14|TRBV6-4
CASSASGSTGELFF
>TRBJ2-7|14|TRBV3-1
CASSPSPGGYEQYF
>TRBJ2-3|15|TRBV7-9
CASSLLAGGTDTQYF
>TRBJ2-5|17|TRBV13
CASSILRTSGGPWAQYF
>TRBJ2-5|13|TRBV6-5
CASSYSPGETQYF